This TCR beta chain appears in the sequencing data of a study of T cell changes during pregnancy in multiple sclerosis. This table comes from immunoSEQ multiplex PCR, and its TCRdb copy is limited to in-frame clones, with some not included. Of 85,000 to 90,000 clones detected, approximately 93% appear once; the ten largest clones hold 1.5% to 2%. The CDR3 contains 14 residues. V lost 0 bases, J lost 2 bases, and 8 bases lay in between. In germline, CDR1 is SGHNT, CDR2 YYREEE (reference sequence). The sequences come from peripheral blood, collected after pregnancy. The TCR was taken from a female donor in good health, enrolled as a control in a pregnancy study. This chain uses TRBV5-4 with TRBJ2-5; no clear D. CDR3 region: CASSLGRSQETQYF. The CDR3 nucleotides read TGTGCCAGCAGCTTGGGGCGGAGTCAAGAGACCCAGTACTTC.